This TCR beta chain was sequenced for a study of shared clonotypes between healthy human individuals. Subsets obtained from CD4+ cells comprised CD45RA+ naive and CD45RA-negative memory cells. A single count supports this clone. The protocol was immunoSEQ multiplex PCR, while the TCRdb copy is restricted to in-frame clones and leaves out a portion. The sample includes some 550,000 clones, almost 97% seen only once; the top ten take 0.045% to 0.07%. The length of the CDR3 is 16 residues. Germline V gene sequence: CDR1 GTSNPN, CDR2 SVGIG (reference sequence). V gave up 3 bases and J gave up 1 base, with 16 bases separating them.

This chain links TRBV30 with TRBJ2-1; no firm D call. The material sequenced was naive CD4+ T cells sorted from blood. As to subset: CD45RA+ positively selected. The TCR was taken from a woman aged 25-40 years in good health. The CDR3 nucleotides read TGTGCCTGGAGCAAGGTATCCTCCTTTTCCTACAATGAGCAGTTCTTC. Its protein is CAWSKVSSFSYNEQFF.